What follows is one TCR beta chain and its context. This record comes from a study of response to subunit inactivated influenza vaccine. TCRdb used MiXCR to reprocess the RT-PCR reads, holding one entry per CDR3 protein. The profile shows approximately 570,000 distinct CDR3 sequences, 7.6% of them singletons. This CDR3 comprises 14 residues. Germline V lookup: CDR1 SGHRS, CDR2 YFSETQ. Losses at the gene ends were 4 bases for V and 3 bases for J; bases not matched to a gene: 6. The receptor comes from a man between 50 and 75 years old who received an inactivated influenza vaccine. Source: PBMCs from blood, taken less than 30 months after vaccination. This chain joins TRBV5-1 and TRBJ1-1; 7 bases fit TRBD1. Here the CDR3 DNA reads TGCGCCAGCAGCATAATCACAGGGGACACTGAAGCTTTCTTT. The encoded protein is CASSIITGDTEAFF.